This TCR beta chain was recorded in a study of cytomegalovirus exposure and HLA in healthy donors. Primers included in the PCR were 60 Vbeta and 13 Jbeta primers. Clones were sequenced by immunoSEQ multiplex PCR, and TCRdb holds only the in-frame ones, with some missing. Seen in this sample are roughly 120,000 clones; the ten most common clones hold roughly 1%. What was sequenced was PBMCs. This sequence originates from a young man in good health and CMV-seronegative.

CDR3 in DNA: TGTGCCAGCAGCGCGGGATCCCCCTATGGCTACACCTTC. Amino acids: CASSAGSPYGYTF. V usage is TRBV5-4 and J usage is TRBJ1-2, with D uncertain. Germline V gene sequence: CDR1 SGHNT, CDR2 YYREEE (reference sequence). Trimming pared 4 bases from V and 4 bases from J, leaving 11 bases between. The CDR3 covers 13 residues.